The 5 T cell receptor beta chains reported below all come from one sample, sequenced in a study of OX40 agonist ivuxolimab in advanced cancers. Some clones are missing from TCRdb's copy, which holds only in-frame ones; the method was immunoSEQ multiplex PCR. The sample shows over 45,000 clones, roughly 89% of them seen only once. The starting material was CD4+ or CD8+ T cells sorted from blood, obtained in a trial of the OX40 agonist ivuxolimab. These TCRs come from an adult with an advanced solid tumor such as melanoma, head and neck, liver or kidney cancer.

CDR3 sequence reads: CASNPGAEAFF. As DNA, the CDR3 is TGTGCCAGCAATCCGGGAGCGGAAGCTTTCTTT. The chain employs TRBV6-1 and TRBJ1-1, with D unclear. CDR1 and CDR2 from the germline V gene are MNHNS and SASEGT. This CDR3 spans 11 amino acids. V lost 7 bases and J 8 bases, leaving 11 bases between the germline ends.

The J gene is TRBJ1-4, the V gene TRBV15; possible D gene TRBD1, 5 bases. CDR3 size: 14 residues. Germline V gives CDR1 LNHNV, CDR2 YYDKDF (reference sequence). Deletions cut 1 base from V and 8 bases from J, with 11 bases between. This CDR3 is CATSRGGGSEKLFF. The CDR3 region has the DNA TGTGCCACCAGCAGAGGGGGGGGGAGCGAAAAACTGTTTTTT.

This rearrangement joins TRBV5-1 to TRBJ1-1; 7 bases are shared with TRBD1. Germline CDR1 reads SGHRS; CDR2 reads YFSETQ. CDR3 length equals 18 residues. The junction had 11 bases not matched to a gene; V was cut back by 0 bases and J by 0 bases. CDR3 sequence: CASSLEGQIRRMNTEAFF. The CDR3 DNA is TGCGCCAGCAGCTTGGAGGGACAGATTAGAAGGATGAACACTGAAGCTTTCTTT.

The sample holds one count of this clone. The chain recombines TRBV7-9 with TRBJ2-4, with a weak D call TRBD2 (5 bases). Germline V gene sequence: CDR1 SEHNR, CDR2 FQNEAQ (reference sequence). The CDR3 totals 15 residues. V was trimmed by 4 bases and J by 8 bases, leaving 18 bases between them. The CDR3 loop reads CASSSHREIAYIQYF. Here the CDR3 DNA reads TGTGCCAGCAGCTCACACCGGGAAATAGCTTACATTCAGTACTTC.

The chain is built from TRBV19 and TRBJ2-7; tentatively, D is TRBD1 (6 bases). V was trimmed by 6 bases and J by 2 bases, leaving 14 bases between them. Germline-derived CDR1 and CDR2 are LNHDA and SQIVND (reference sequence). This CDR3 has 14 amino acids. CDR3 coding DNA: TGTGCCAGTAGCTACGCAGGGGCCCCCTACGAGCAGTACTTC. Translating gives CASSYAGAPYEQYF.